This TCR beta chain was found in a study of spatial heterogeneity in lung cancer. Across the study: About two years after resection was the median timing of the follow-up PBMC samples, which were sequenced when available.

A unique molecular identifier was attached to every TCR cDNA molecule. TCRdb re-derived calls from the 5' RACE reads in MiXCR, one entry per CDR3 protein. The profile covers roughly 70,000 distinct CDR3 sequences, with approximately 9% appearing a single time and 1.5% to 2% taken by the ten largest. The table lists this clonotype with many counts. The time point was: blood at routine non-recurrence follow-up after resection. The germline V gene has CDR1 SEHNR and CDR2 FQNEAQ (reference sequence). The CDR3 totals 15 residues. V shed 4 bases, J shed 2 bases, and the junction held 3 bases outside the gene matches.

The TCR originated in a female donor with early-stage non-small cell lung cancer. The material sequenced was PBMCs, taken at follow-up. The chain couples TRBV7-9 to TRBJ2-3, with 10 nucleotides matching TRBD2. The CDR3 DNA reads TGTGCCAGCAGCTGGACTAGCGGATACACAGATACGCAGTATTTT. It translates to CASSWTSGYTDTQYF.